This entry concerns a single T cell receptor beta chain. This record comes from a study of blood T cells in healthy people across ages. V lost 5 bases and J 13 bases, leaving 21 bases between the germline ends. This CDR3 contains 13 residues. Germline CDR1 and CDR2: DFQATT and SNEGSKA (reference sequence). For the second PCR, which ran for about 7 to 11 cycles, a sample-barcoded 5' primer and a J-beta primer mix were used. Using its own MiXCR run on the 5' RACE reads, TCRdb lists one record per CDR3 protein. Found here are around 1,100,000 distinct CDR3 sequences, around two fifths of them singletons; the top ten hold around 13%.

Sequenced input: blood. This TCR was recovered from a man aged 18 to 30 in good health. The genes are TRBV20-1 and TRBJ2-1; D not resolved. The DNA for the CDR3 is TGCAGTGCTGTCCGGCGGCCTGAAGAGACCCAGTTCTTC. It translates to CSAVRRPEETQFF.